Below are 3 T cell receptor beta chains sequenced from a single sample in a study of blood T cell repertoires in COVID-19. Generated by immunoSEQ multiplex PCR, the TCRdb table keeps only in-frame clones and is missing some. Among about 94,000 clones listed, over 60% were seen once. The material sequenced was peripheral blood. The receptors derive from a human donor in a cohort sampled during active COVID-19.

This clone has only one observation. V usage is TRBV7-8 and J usage is TRBJ2-7; 7 bases match TRBD1. The CDR3 is 18 amino acids. CDR1 SGHVS and CDR2 FQNEAQ come from the germline V gene. Trimming took 4 bases from V and 0 from J; bases not matched to a gene: 15. The CDR3 DNA sequence: TGTGCCAGCAGCTCTTCCGGGACAGTGCTCCTCTCCTCCTACGAGCAGTACTTC. It translates to CASSSSGTVLLSSYEQYF.

The chain recombines TRBV15 with TRBJ2-1, with D perhaps TRBD2 (6 bases). CDR3 size: 17 residues. Germline-derived CDR1 and CDR2 are LNHNV and YYDKDF (reference sequence). The V gene lost 3 bases and the J gene lost 0 bases, with 15 bases spanning the gap. The CDR3 coding sequence is TGTGCCACCAGCAGTTTTAGCGGAGCCAGCTCCTACAATGAGCAGTTCTTC. Translated, it gives CATSSFSGASSYNEQFF.

This clone was detected only once. This chain uses TRBV7-9 with TRBJ2-7; the match to TRBD1 covers 7 bases. The CDR3 length is 15 residues. Germline-derived CDR1 and CDR2 are SEHNR and FQNEAQ (reference sequence). V was clipped by 5 bases and J by 2 bases; unmatched bases: 9. The CDR3: CASSLRDSSPYEQYF. The DNA of the CDR3 is TGTGCCAGCAGCCTCCGGGACAGCTCGCCCTACGAGCAGTACTTC.